This T cell receptor (beta chain) appears in the sequencing data of a study of human T cells and chemical hapten exposure. The time point denotes: patch test 2, 6 weeks after DPC sensitization. Treatment defined: therapeutic diphenylcyclopropenone sensitization with weekly scalp DPC. This clonotype was recorded at least ten times. TCRdb processed the RACE reads anew with MiXCR; each CDR3 protein has one entry. The sample has a few hundred thousand distinct CDR3 sequences, nearly 6.5% seen once. The source of this sequence is a woman under 30 with alopecia areata. Some clones in this sample may be carry-over from other donors' samples. The source was whole blood, collected in connection with sensitization to the hapten diphenylcyclopropenone (DPC).

Here the CDR3 reads CASSPLRQGAPAFF. The CDR3, as DNA: TGCGCCAGCAGCCCACTTAGACAGGGGGCGCCTGCTTTCTTT. The chain couples TRBV5-1 to TRBJ1-1; 10 bases match TRBD1. V was clipped by 4 bases and J by 11 bases; unmatched bases: 11. CDR1 and CDR2 (germline): SGHRS, YFSETQ. This CDR3 comprises 14 residues.